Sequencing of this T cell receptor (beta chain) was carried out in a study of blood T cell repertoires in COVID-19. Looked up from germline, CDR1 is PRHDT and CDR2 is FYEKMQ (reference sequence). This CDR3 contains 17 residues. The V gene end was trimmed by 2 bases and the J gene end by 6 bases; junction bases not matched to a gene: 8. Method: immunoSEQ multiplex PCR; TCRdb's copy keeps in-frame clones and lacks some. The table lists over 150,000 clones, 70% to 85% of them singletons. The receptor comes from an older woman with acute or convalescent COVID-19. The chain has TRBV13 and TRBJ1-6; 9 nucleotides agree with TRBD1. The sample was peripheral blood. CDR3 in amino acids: CASSLSNRGHFNSPLHF. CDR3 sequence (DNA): TGTGCCAGCAGCTTATCGAACAGGGGGCACTTTAATTCACCCCTCCACTTT. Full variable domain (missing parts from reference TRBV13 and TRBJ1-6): AAGVIQSPRHLIKEKRETATLKCYPIPRHDTVYWYQQGPGQDPQFLISFYEKMQSDKGSIPDRFSAQQFSDYHSELNMSSLELGDSALYFCASSLSNRGHFNSPLHFGNGTRLTVT.